The 15 T cell receptor beta chains listed next were all sequenced from one sample in a study of OX40 agonist ivuxolimab in advanced cancers. Here immunoSEQ multiplex PCR was the method, and the copy in TCRdb shows in-frame clones only, minus some. Found here are about 16,000 clones, 85% to 90% of them singletons; the top ten hold 0.65% to 0.8%. Sequenced here: CD4+ or CD8+ T cells sorted from blood, sampled in a trial of the OX40 agonist ivuxolimab. The receptor set was obtained from an adult with an advanced solid tumor such as melanoma, head and neck, liver or kidney cancer.

The rearrangement joins TRBV6-6 to TRBJ1-2, with unresolved D. Trimming pared 2 bases from V and 1 base from J, leaving 5 bases between. The germline V gene has CDR1 MNHNY and CDR2 SVGAGI (reference sequence). The CDR3 runs 13 residues. The CDR3 region has the DNA TGTGCCAGCAGTTACGGGGATAACTATGGCTACACCTTC. Translating it yields CASSYGDNYGYTF.

The chain joins TRBV5-6 to TRBJ2-5; TRBD1 might be the D (6 bases). Germline V lookup: CDR1 SGHDT, CDR2 YYEEEE. V was cut by 5 bases and J by 2 bases, with 22 bases left in between. The CDR3 extends over 17 amino acids. As DNA, the CDR3 is TGTGCCAGCAGTCACAGGGAGAGGGAAAGGTTTCAAGAGACCCAGTACTTC. Its translation is CASSHRERERFQETQYF.

This clone turned up a few times. The chain uses TRBV9 and TRBJ1-2, with D maybe TRBD1 (6 bases). Germline V gives CDR1 SGDLS, CDR2 YYNGEE. The CDR3 length is 13 residues. V was cut by 4 bases and J by 5 bases, with 12 bases left in between. CDR3 nucleotides: TGTGCCAGCAGCCCCAGAACAGGGTATGGCTACACCTTC. Translated, it gives CASSPRTGYGYTF.

V and J are TRBV11-2 and TRBJ2-1, with 7 nucleotides matching TRBD2. The CDR3 is made up of 14 amino acids. J gave up 4 bases and V 5 bases, and 5 bases lay outside the gene matches. Germline values: CDR1 SGHAT, CDR2 FQNNGV. Here the CDR3 reads CASSPLAMYNEQFF. The CDR3 nucleotides read TGTGCCAGCAGCCCACTAGCGATGTACAATGAGCAGTTCTTC.

This clone was seen a handful of times. The chain joins TRBV6-1 to TRBJ1-5; the D is unclear. V was clipped by 0 bases and J by 7 bases, with 7 bases between them. The CDR3 is 13 amino acids. CDR1 is MNHNS, CDR2 SASEGT, per germline. CDR3 region: CASSEARLQPQHF. CDR3 in DNA: TGTGCCAGCAGTGAAGCGCGGCTCCAGCCCCAGCATTTT.

The sample holds one count of this clone. The chain combines TRBV10-1 with TRBJ2-1; 12 positions match TRBD2. CDR3 length equals 16 residues. With 3 bases clipped from V and 5 bases from J, the junction kept 5 bases outside the gene matches. Germline CDR1 and CDR2: WNHNN and SYGVQD (reference sequence). CDR3: CASSESLAGGDNEQFF. CDR3 nucleotides: TGCGCCAGCAGTGAATCTCTAGCGGGAGGGGACAATGAGCAGTTCTTC.

This chain links TRBV5-4 with TRBJ2-1; D might be TRBD1 or TRBD2, each matching 6 bases. Germline V CDR1 and CDR2: SGHNT, YYREEE (reference sequence). The CDR3 is 15 residues long. Trimming pared 4 bases from V and 2 bases from J, leaving 13 bases between. This chain's CDR3 is CASSGGQGTYNEQFF. The CDR3 DNA follows: TGTGCCAGCAGCGGGGGGCAGGGGACCTACAATGAGCAGTTCTTC.

The chain joins TRBV5-6 to TRBJ1-1; D is unclear. CDR3 length: 12 residues. In germline, CDR1 is SGHDT, CDR2 YYEEEE. Trimming removed 2 bases at V and 3 bases at J, with 5 bases between. The CDR3 sequence is CASSFVDTEAFF. CDR3 coding DNA: TGTGCCAGCAGCTTTGTAGACACTGAAGCTTTCTTT.

V and J are TRBV7-8 and TRBJ1-2; D may be TRBD1 (6 bases). Per germline, CDR1 SGHVS and CDR2 FQNEAQ. Trimming shortened V by 2 bases and J by 7 bases, and 11 bases separated the two germline ends. The CDR3 has 13 residues. Here the CDR3 DNA reads TGTGCCAGCAGCTTAAGACAGGAGCTTGGCTACACCTTC. Residues: CASSLRQELGYTF.

The gene calls are TRBV7-8 and TRBJ2-2, with 8 bases that match TRBD2. The germline V gene has CDR1 SGHVS and CDR2 FQNEAQ. The CDR3 contains 17 residues. V trimming: 5 bases; J trimming: 4 bases; junction bases outside the gene matches: 12. This CDR3 is CASSQTLRLAPTGELFF. Here the CDR3 DNA reads TGTGCCAGCAGCCAGACGTTGAGACTAGCGCCCACCGGGGAGCTGTTTTTT. The full variable domain, completed using reference TRBV7-8 and TRBJ2-2, is GAGVSQSPRYKVAKRGQDVALRCDPISGHVSLFWYQQALGQGPEFLTYFQNEAQLDKSGLPSDRFFAERPEGSVSTLKIQRTQQEDSAVYLCASSQTLRLAPTGELFFGEGSRLTVL.

The count of this clone is one. This sample also contains other DNA sequences that code for the same CDR3. The chain's CDR3 is CASSSSGGNTGELFF. As DNA, the CDR3 is TGTGCCAGCAGCTCTAGCGGGGGTAACACCGGGGAGCTGTTTTTT. This chain uses TRBV7-6 with TRBJ2-2; 10 positions agree with TRBD2. This CDR3 contains 15 residues. Losses at the gene ends were 4 bases for V and 2 bases for J; bases not matched to a gene: 1. In germline, CDR1 is SGHVS, CDR2 FNYEAQ.

The CDR3 protein is CAWSPTRLREAGEQYF. Written as DNA, the CDR3 is TGTGCCTGGAGCCCGACCCGCTTGCGGGAGGCGGGCGAGCAGTACTTC. The chain links TRBV30 to TRBJ2-7, with TRBD2 identical over 8 bases. The CDR3 totals 16 residues. After removal of 3 bases from V and 6 bases from J, the junction contained 16 bases not matched to a gene. Germline V gene data show CDR1 as GTSNPN and CDR2 as SVGIG (reference sequence).

This clone came up a few times. The chain links TRBV5-6 to TRBJ2-2, with TRBD1 as a possible D gene (5 bases). The CDR3 covers 16 residues. V dropped 2 bases and J dropped 7 bases, with 18 bases sitting between them. Germline V CDR1 and CDR2: SGHDT, YYEEEE. The CDR3 is CASSFPRALIGGELFF. Written as DNA, the CDR3 is TGTGCCAGCAGCTTTCCCAGGGCTTTAATCGGCGGGGAGCTGTTTTTT.

The CDR3 DNA reads TGTGCCAGCAGGGAGGGGGTTAGCAATCAGCCCCAGCATTTT. Translated: CASREGVSNQPQHF. The chain recombines TRBV2 with TRBJ1-5; D is possibly TRBD1 (6 bases). Trimming took 6 bases from V and 0 from J, leaving 9 bases between them. There are 14 residues in the CDR3. Germline loops: CDR1 SNHLY, CDR2 FYNNEI.

This clone was counted between two and nine times. This chain's CDR3 is CAIKAATNEKLFF. The CDR3 nucleotides read TGTGCCATCAAAGCAGCAACTAATGAAAAACTGTTTTTT. The chain recombines TRBV10-3 with TRBJ1-4; D unclear. CDR1 is ENHRY and CDR2 is SYGVKD in the germline V gene. V was shortened by 7 bases and J by 0 bases, with 6 bases between the two germline ends. The CDR3 loop spans 13 amino acids.